These T cell receptor beta chains were read from a single sample in a study of cytotoxic CD8 clonotypes in ibrutinib-treated CLL. Produced via immunoSEQ multiplex PCR; TCRdb's table is partial and in-frame only. The table has approximately 92,000 clones, approximately 71% seen once. The sample was PBMCs, taken after 24 months of ibrutinib treatment. All receptors derive from a human donor with chronic lymphocytic leukemia. The CDR3 runs from the conserved cysteine through the conserved F or W. A D gene is named only where the DNA matches it firmly. The size field is filled for only some rows; it gives once, few, many or a size class.

NA	NA	TRBJ2-5	TRBV7-2	TGTGCCAGCAGCTTACAGCTGGGGGGGCCCAAGACCCAGTACTTC	CASSLQLGGPKTQYF
NA	NA	TRBJ2-1	TRBV7-2	TGTGCCAGCAGCTTAGCGAGGAACAATGAGCAGTTCTTC	CASSLARNNEQFF
NA	NA	TRBJ2-1	TRBV1	TGCACCAGCAGCCAAGACCCTTGGGGACTAGCGGCAAGTGAGCAGTTCTTC	CTSSQDPWGLAASEQFF
NA	NA	TRBJ2-6	TRBV6-1	TGTGCCACCAGGGTTTCTGGGGCCAACGTCCTGACTTTC	CATRVSGANVLTF
NA	TRBD2	TRBJ2-1	TRBV7-3	TGTGCCAGCAGCTTAGGGAATAGCGGGAGGGCCTACAATGAGCAGTTCTTC	CASSLGNSGRAYNEQFF
NA	NA	TRBJ1-2	TRBV5-1	TGCGCCAGCAGCCCAACCGGCGGGCCTAACTATGGCTACACCTTC	CASSPTGGPNYGYTF
NA	NA	TRBJ2-1	TRBV7-9	TGTGCCAGCAGCTGGGACTGGCATGAGCAGTTCTTC	CASSWDWHEQFF
once	NA	TRBJ2-7	TRBV5-6	TGTGCCAGCAGCCGGGCAGGAAAAACCTTCTCCTACGAGCAGTACTTC	CASSRAGKTFSYEQYF
once	NA	TRBJ1-3	TRBV7-2	TGTGCCAGCAGCTTAACTTCCGGCTCTGGAAACACCATATATTTT	CASSLTSGSGNTIYF
NA	TRBD1	TRBJ2-1	TRBV5-1	TGCGCCAGCAGCCGCGCAGGGGGCGTCGACAATGAGCAGTTCTTC	CASSRAGGVDNEQFF
once	NA	TRBJ2-5	TRBV29-1	TGCAGCGCTGATGGGGACGGCGAGACCCAGTACTTC	CSADGDGETQYF
NA	NA	TRBJ1-5	TRBV4-1	TGCGCCAGCAGCCAAGACCATAGCAATCAGCCCCAGCATTTT	CASSQDHSNQPQHF
NA	TRBD2	TRBJ2-7	TRBV28	TGTGCCAGCAGGAAACTAGCGGGAGTGTACGAGCAGTACTTC	CASRKLAGVYEQYF
NA	TRBD1	TRBJ1-2	TRBV18	TGTGCCAGCTCACCACGGATCAGACAGGGCGATAACTATGGCTACACCTTC	CASSPRIRQGDNYGYTF
NA	NA	TRBJ2-1	TRBV27	TGTGCCAGCAGACAGAGGGCCGGTGAGCAGTTCTTC	CASRQRAGEQFF
NA	NA	TRBJ2-6	TRBV5-1	TGCGCCAGCAGCTTGGGGGCCCACTCTGGGGCCAACGTCCTGACTTTC	CASSLGAHSGANVLTF
NA	TRBD1	TRBJ2-5	TRBV2	TGTGCCAGCAGCGAAGACAGGGCACCGGCGGAGACCCAGTACTTC	CASSEDRAPAETQYF
NA	TRBD1	TRBJ1-4	TRBV18	TGTGCCAGCTCACCGGACAGGGGGCGGGAAAAACTGTTTTTT	CASSPDRGREKLFF
once	TRBD2	TRBJ2-3	TRBV7-8	TGTGCCAGCAGTCACAGACTAGCGGGCTCCCCCGGCACAGATACGCAGTATTTT	CASSHRLAGSPGTDTQYF
NA	NA	TRBJ1-2	TRBV19	TGTGCCAGTAGTAACCGGGACATCCTTGGCTACACCTTC	CASSNRDILGYTF
once	TRBD2	TRBJ2-3	TRBV19	TGTGCCAGTAAACTAGCGGGACGCACAGATACGCAGTATTTT	CASKLAGRTDTQYF
NA	TRBD2	TRBJ2-7	TRBV7-2	TGTGCCAGCAGCTTAGTTCGGACTAGCGGGAGACCGTGGGTCTACGAGCAGTACTTC	CASSLVRTSGRPWVYEQYF
NA	NA	TRBJ1-1	TRBV6-6	TGTGCCAGCAGGGCCGGGACCGCGGGGACTGAAGCTTTCTTT	CASRAGTAGTEAFF
NA	NA	TRBJ1-1	TRBV29-1	TGCAGCGTTGATAGGGGTATAATGGACACTGAAGCTTTCTTT	CSVDRGIMDTEAFF
NA	TRBD1	TRBJ1-5	TRBV28	TGTGCCAGCAGCCGGGGACAGGCACTGAATCAGCCCCAGCATTTT	CASSRGQALNQPQHF
NA	NA	TRBJ1-2	TRBV7-9	TGTGCCAGCAGCTCCCGCGGGGGGCTACCCAACTATGGCTACACCTTC	CASSSRGGLPNYGYTF
NA	NA	TRBJ2-5	TRBV28	TGTGCCAGCAATTCGAAGCGGTTCCAAGAGACCCAGTACTTC	CASNSKRFQETQYF
NA	TRBD2	TRBJ2-1	TRBV10-1	TGCGCCAGCAGTGAGTCTTCTAGCGGGCTCGACAATGAGCAGTTCTTC	CASSESSSGLDNEQFF
NA	TRBD1	TRBJ1-3	TRBV7-9	TGTGCCAGCAGCCCGCCCAGGACAGGGAAAGGAAACACCATATATTTT	CASSPPRTGKGNTIYF
NA	NA	TRBJ1-1	TRBV11-2	TGTGCCAGTACAGGACCGAACACTGAAGCTTTCTTT	CASTGPNTEAFF
NA	TRBD1	TRBJ1-1	TRBV7-9	TGTGCCAGCAGCTTAGAAAACAGGGGAGCTTTCTTT	CASSLENRGAFF
NA	TRBD1	TRBJ1-4	TRBV2	TGTGCCAGCAGTTATACAGGGGCAACTAATGAAAAACTGTTTTTT	CASSYTGATNEKLFF
NA	NA	TRBJ1-5	TRBV27	TGTGCCAGCAGAAACGACCGAGATCAGCCCCAGCATTTT	CASRNDRDQPQHF
NA	NA	TRBJ2-1	TRBV9	TGTGCCAGCAGCGTAGCGGGTAGCGATGCCTACAATGAGCAGTTCTTC	CASSVAGSDAYNEQFF
few	NA	TRBJ2-5	TRBV5-3	TGTGCCAGCGCCCCGGGCCTAGCACCAGAGGAGACCCAGTACTTC	CASAPGLAPEETQYF
NA	NA	TRBJ2-2	TRBV7-8	TGTGCCAGCAGCCGAACAGGGAGGGACACCGGGGAGCTGTTTTTT	CASSRTGRDTGELFF
NA	TRBD2	TRBJ2-7	TRBV6-6	TGTGCCAGCAGGGGGGGGTCTAGCGGGATCAACGAGCAGTACTTC	CASRGGSSGINEQYF
NA	NA	TRBJ2-1	TRBV7-9	TGTGCCAGCAGCGGGAACGTTGGGACGGGGGCCTACTACAATGAGCAGTTCTTC	CASSGNVGTGAYYNEQFF
many	NA	TRBJ2-5	TRBV11-2	TGTGCCAGCAGCTTCGGAGAGACCCAGTACTTC	CASSFGETQYF
NA	NA	TRBJ2-7	TRBV2	TGTGCCAGCATCCGAGGGGGAGACGCTGATTGGCAGTACTTC	CASIRGGDADWQYF
NA	NA	TRBJ1-1	TRBV2	TGTGCCAGCGCCCTGCCTGGGGTGGGCACTGAAGCTTTCTTT	CASALPGVGTEAFF
NA	TRBD1	TRBJ2-5	TRBV9	TGTGCCAGCAGCGTGGGGACAGGGGGTAAAGAGACCCAGTACTTC	CASSVGTGGKETQYF
once	NA	TRBJ2-2	TRBV7-9	TGTGCCAGAGGGGGGGAGAATCCCGGGGAGCTGTTTTTT	CARGGENPGELFF
NA	TRBD2	TRBJ2-7	TRBV4-1	TGCGCCAGCAGCCAAGTGCCGGGACTAGCAGACTACGAGCAGTACTTC	CASSQVPGLADYEQYF
many	NA	TRBJ2-6	TRBV5-5	TGTGCCAGCAGCTTGGGTTCCGGGGGGCCCCCCTCTGGGGCCAACGTCCTGACTTTC	CASSLGSGGPPSGANVLTF
NA	NA	TRBJ1-1	TRBV14	TGTGCCAGCAGCTTCCAAGGGGCCGTCACTGAAGCTTTCTTT	CASSFQGAVTEAFF
few	NA	TRBJ1-2	TRBV5-8	TGTGCCAGCAGCTTGCGAGGAGGATCCCTCTATGGCTACACCTTC	CASSLRGGSLYGYTF
NA	TRBD2	TRBJ2-7	TRBV6-1	TGTGCCAGCAGTGCGGGACTAGACGGCCGCGAGCAGTACTTC	CASSAGLDGREQYF
NA	TRBD1	TRBJ1-5	TRBV2	TGTGCCAGCAGTGCCGGGACAGGGTGGCAGCCCCAGCATTTT	CASSAGTGWQPQHF
NA	TRBD1	TRBJ2-2	TRBV13	TGTGCCAGCAGCCCCGGACAGGGAAAAGGCGGGGAGCTGTTTTTT	CASSPGQGKGGELFF
NA	NA	TRBJ2-5	TRBV7-2	TGTGCCAGCAGCCCTTCTTCAGGGGCAGGGGCGAAGACCCAGTACTTC	CASSPSSGAGAKTQYF
NA	NA	TRBJ2-2	TRBV6-1	TGTGCCAGCAGTGAGGTGCGGGTCGGGGAGCTGTTTTTT	CASSEVRVGELFF
NA	NA	TRBJ1-2	TRBV11-2	TGTGCCAGCAGCCCCGACACCAGCTATGGCTACACCTTC	CASSPDTSYGYTF
NA	NA	TRBJ1-3	TRBV18	TGTGCCAGCTCACCACTCCGGGGAGGGACCTCTGGAAACACCATATATTTT	CASSPLRGGTSGNTIYF
NA	NA	TRBJ2-5	TRBV30	TGTGCCTGGAGTGTAAGGGGTGAGACCCAGTACTTC	CAWSVRGETQYF
NA	NA	TRBJ1-4	TRBV7-5	TGTGTCAGAAGCTTAATGGGGGATAATGAAAAACTGTTTTTT	CVRSLMGDNEKLFF
NA	TRBD1	TRBJ1-2	TRBV19	TGTGCCACCAGCACGGGACAGGCAGCTGGCTACACCTTC	CATSTGQAAGYTF
NA	TRBD2	TRBJ2-7	TRBV28	TGTGCCAGCAGCCTACACGGGACTAGCGGGAACTACGAGCAGTACTTC	CASSLHGTSGNYEQYF
NA	TRBD2	TRBJ2-3	TRBV30	TGTGCCTGGAGTATGTCTAGCGGGAGAACAGATACGCAGTATTTT	CAWSMSSGRTDTQYF
once	TRBD2	TRBJ2-7	TRBV7-2	TGTGCCAGCAGCTTAGATTCGGGGGGTTCGAGGTACGAGCAGTACTTC	CASSLDSGGSRYEQYF